This TCR beta chain originates from a study of shared T cell receptors in the human thymus. The V end was cut by 4 bases, the J end by 0 bases, with 13 bases between. Germline-derived CDR1 and CDR2 are SGHRS and YFSETQ. This CDR3 contains 16 residues. Produced via immunoSEQ multiplex PCR; TCRdb's table is partial and in-frame only. The table has more than 550,000 clones, roughly 88% seen once. These same records also appear under a second study, on human thymus T cells. As that report states: Healthy Finnish infants undergoing corrective surgery for congenital heart defects provided the donor material. Thymus was obtained from resections taken during corrective heart surgery. Thymic and blood repertoires appeared to display a bias in their usage of V and J genes. Overlap was high between thymic repertoires from unrelated individuals, as reported in related research.

This chain joins TRBV5-1 and TRBJ1-4, with D maybe TRBD1 (5 bases). The sample taken for sequencing was thymocytes. This sequence originates from a girl under three years old with a congenital heart defect. The CDR3 DNA follows: TGCGCCAGCAGCCCGGGGGAACCCTCAACTAATGAAAAACTGTTTTTT. This gives the protein CASSPGEPSTNEKLFF.